The rows below give T cell receptor beta chains drawn from one sample of a study of technical replicates of blood from a handful of donors. Data came from immunoSEQ multiplex PCR; TCRdb stores just in-frame clones and leaves some out. The sample lists 75,000 to 95,000 clones; just under 95% were seen once. The specimen sequenced was T cells isolated from PBMCs. These receptors were taken from a human donor in good health. Both conserved end residues are part of each CDR3. Each record gives: V gene, D gene, clone size, J gene, CDR3 protein, CDR3 DNA. D genes are given only for firm matches. Clone size appears in some rows only: once, few, many, or a class for an expanded clone.

v_call: TRBV6-6
d_call: TRBD1
clone_size: NA
j_call: TRBJ1-2
cdr3_aa: CASSISGTGDGYTF
cdr3_nt: TGTGCCAGCAGTATTTCCGGGACAGGGGATGGCTACACCTTC

v_call: TRBV27
d_call: TRBD1
clone_size: NA
j_call: TRBJ2-2
cdr3_aa: CASSRGQGRANTGELFF
cdr3_nt: TGTGCCAGCAGTCGAGGACAGGGTAGAGCGAACACCGGGGAGCTGTTTTTT

v_call: TRBV9
d_call: NA
clone_size: NA
j_call: TRBJ1-2
cdr3_aa: CARMLQGCYTF
cdr3_nt: TGTGCCAGGATGTTACAGGGCTGCTACACCTTC

v_call: TRBV2
d_call: NA
clone_size: NA
j_call: TRBJ1-5
cdr3_aa: CAGSPGRSIQPQHF
cdr3_nt: TGTGCCGGATCCCCCGGGAGGAGCATTCAGCCCCAGCATTTT

v_call: TRBV5-1
d_call: TRBD2
clone_size: NA
j_call: TRBJ2-7
cdr3_aa: CASSVAGAYEQYF
cdr3_nt: TGCGCCAGCAGCGTAGCGGGGGCCTACGAGCAGTACTTC

v_call: TRBV6-1
d_call: NA
clone_size: NA
j_call: TRBJ2-5
cdr3_aa: CASSPQETQYF
cdr3_nt: TGTGCCAGCAGCCCACAAGAGACCCAGTACTTC

v_call: TRBV5-4
d_call: TRBD2
clone_size: NA
j_call: TRBJ2-5
cdr3_aa: CASSNLGAGGLRRETQYF
cdr3_nt: TGTGCCAGCAGCAACCTGGGAGCGGGGGGTTTGAGGCGAGAGACCCAGTACTTC

v_call: TRBV10-3
d_call: TRBD2
clone_size: NA
j_call: TRBJ2-3
cdr3_aa: CAITSGGLFRDTQYF
cdr3_nt: TGTGCCATCACTAGCGGGGGTCTGTTTAGAGATACGCAGTATTTT

v_call: TRBV7-2
d_call: TRBD2
clone_size: NA
j_call: TRBJ2-5
cdr3_aa: CASSLEYLAAETQYF
cdr3_nt: TGTGCCAGCAGCTTAGAGTATCTAGCGGCGGAGACCCAGTACTTC

v_call: TRBV5-4
d_call: NA
clone_size: NA
j_call: TRBJ2-5
cdr3_aa: CASRQASQETQYF
cdr3_nt: TGTGCCAGCAGACAGGCGTCCCAAGAGACCCAGTACTTC

v_call: TRBV2
d_call: NA
clone_size: NA
j_call: TRBJ2-6
cdr3_aa: CASSDLAGANVLTF
cdr3_nt: TGTGCCAGCAGTGATCTGGCCGGGGCCAACGTCCTGACTTTC

v_call: TRBV7-9
d_call: TRBD1
clone_size: once
j_call: TRBJ2-5
cdr3_aa: CASSLVGTGQETQYF
cdr3_nt: TGTGCCAGCAGCTTAGTAGGGACAGGGCAAGAGACCCAGTACTTC

v_call: TRBV5-1
d_call: NA
clone_size: NA
j_call: TRBJ2-7
cdr3_aa: CASRSEYEQYF
cdr3_nt: TGCGCCAGCAGGTCGGAGTACGAGCAGTACTTC

v_call: TRBV30
d_call: TRBD1
clone_size: NA
j_call: TRBJ2-7
cdr3_aa: CAWSHHFGQGASEQYF
cdr3_nt: TGTGCCTGGAGTCACCACTTTGGACAGGGGGCTAGTGAGCAGTACTTC

v_call: TRBV5-4
d_call: NA
clone_size: NA
j_call: TRBJ2-3
cdr3_aa: CASSSGGSDTQYF
cdr3_nt: TGTGCCAGCAGCTCGGGTGGTTCAGATACGCAGTATTTT

v_call: TRBV5-1
d_call: NA
clone_size: NA
j_call: TRBJ2-1
cdr3_aa: CASSQGEAIYNEQFF
cdr3_nt: TGCGCCAGCAGTCAAGGCGAGGCCATATACAATGAGCAGTTCTTC

v_call: TRBV28
d_call: TRBD1
clone_size: NA
j_call: TRBJ1-1
cdr3_aa: CASRGGQAPFGDEAFF
cdr3_nt: TGTGCCAGCAGGGGGGGACAGGCGCCCTTTGGGGATGAAGCTTTCTTT

v_call: TRBV4-2
d_call: TRBD1
clone_size: NA
j_call: TRBJ1-4
cdr3_aa: CASSLGTADNEKLFF
cdr3_nt: TGTGCCAGCAGCCTCGGGACAGCTGATAATGAAAAACTGTTTTTT

v_call: TRBV27
d_call: TRBD2
clone_size: NA
j_call: TRBJ2-5
cdr3_aa: CASKEYSGRSKETQYF
cdr3_nt: TGTGCCAGCAAGGAATATAGCGGGAGATCGAAAGAGACCCAGTACTTC

v_call: TRBV6-1
d_call: NA
clone_size: NA
j_call: TRBJ1-1
cdr3_aa: CASNPLLNTEAFF
cdr3_nt: TGTGCCAGCAACCCACTCCTGAACACTGAAGCTTTCTTT

v_call: TRBV11-3
d_call: TRBD1
clone_size: NA
j_call: TRBJ1-2
cdr3_aa: CASGRTGGDYGYTF
cdr3_nt: TGTGCCAGCGGACGGACAGGGGGCGACTATGGCTACACCTTC

v_call: TRBV4-2
d_call: NA
clone_size: NA
j_call: TRBJ2-5
cdr3_aa: CASSQDAGETQYF
cdr3_nt: TGTGCCAGCAGCCAAGATGCGGGAGAGACCCAGTACTTC

v_call: TRBV27
d_call: TRBD1
clone_size: NA
j_call: TRBJ1-2
cdr3_aa: CASSKNNRGYNYGYTF
cdr3_nt: TGTGCCAGCAGTAAAAACAACAGGGGCTACAACTATGGCTACACCTTC

v_call: TRBV9
d_call: TRBD2
clone_size: NA
j_call: TRBJ2-7
cdr3_aa: CASKAGSGSWYEQYF
cdr3_nt: TGTGCCAGCAAAGCGGGTAGCGGGAGTTGGTACGAGCAGTACTTC

v_call: TRBV7-9
d_call: NA
clone_size: NA
j_call: TRBJ1-5
cdr3_aa: CASSLGGYSNQPQHF
cdr3_nt: TGTGCCAGCAGCCTGGGGGGGTATAGCAATCAGCCCCAGCATTTT

v_call: TRBV5-4
d_call: NA
clone_size: NA
j_call: TRBJ1-1
cdr3_aa: CASSADLSDTEAFF
cdr3_nt: TGTGCCAGCAGCGCAGATCTCTCCGACACTGAAGCTTTCTTT

v_call: TRBV27
d_call: TRBD1
clone_size: NA
j_call: TRBJ1-4
cdr3_aa: CASSSLRTGGGNEKLFF
cdr3_nt: TGTGCCAGCAGTTCTCTACGGACAGGGGGGGGTAATGAAAAACTGTTTTTT

v_call: TRBV15
d_call: NA
clone_size: NA
j_call: TRBJ1-5
cdr3_aa: CATSRDQPGANQPQHF
cdr3_nt: TGTGCCACCAGCAGAGATCAACCAGGGGCCAATCAGCCCCAGCATTTT

v_call: TRBV6-1
d_call: TRBD1
clone_size: NA
j_call: TRBJ1-5
cdr3_aa: CASSVSTGFVGPQHF
cdr3_nt: TGTGCCAGCAGTGTCTCGACAGGGTTTGTGGGGCCCCAGCATTTT

v_call: TRBV5-1
d_call: NA
clone_size: NA
j_call: TRBJ1-1
cdr3_aa: CASSLIGGGRRDTEAFF
cdr3_nt: TGCGCCAGCAGCTTGATCGGCGGGGGGCGTCGGGACACTGAAGCTTTCTTT

v_call: TRBV5-1
d_call: TRBD1
clone_size: NA
j_call: TRBJ1-2
cdr3_aa: CASSSDRGQGGYTF
cdr3_nt: TGCGCCAGCAGCTCCGACAGGGGACAAGGTGGCTACACCTTC

v_call: TRBV30
d_call: NA
clone_size: once
j_call: TRBJ2-2
cdr3_aa: CAWGQRLLTGELFF
cdr3_nt: TGTGCCTGGGGACAAAGACTCCTCACCGGGGAGCTGTTTTTT

v_call: TRBV10-3
d_call: TRBD1
clone_size: few
j_call: TRBJ2-7
cdr3_aa: CAISSRDREEQYF
cdr3_nt: TGTGCCATCAGCTCCCGGGACAGGGAAGAGCAGTACTTC

v_call: TRBV6-1
d_call: NA
clone_size: NA
j_call: TRBJ2-7
cdr3_aa: CASSPGLGIYEQYF
cdr3_nt: TGTGCCAGCAGCCCGGGACTGGGAATCTACGAGCAGTACTTC

v_call: TRBV11-3
d_call: NA
clone_size: NA
j_call: TRBJ2-1
cdr3_aa: CASSLEPLSHAAGNEQFF
cdr3_nt: TGTGCCAGCAGCTTAGAACCTCTCTCCCACGCCGCGGGAAATGAGCAGTTCTTC

v_call: TRBV6-5
d_call: NA
clone_size: NA
j_call: TRBJ1-1
cdr3_aa: CASRVPGGTEAFF
cdr3_nt: TGTGCCAGCAGGGTTCCGGGGGGCACTGAAGCTTTCTTT

v_call: TRBV7-9
d_call: NA
clone_size: NA
j_call: TRBJ2-1
cdr3_aa: CASSLGLVYNEQFF
cdr3_nt: TGTGCCAGCAGCTTAGGACTAGTCTACAATGAGCAGTTCTTC

v_call: TRBV4-2
d_call: TRBD2
clone_size: NA
j_call: TRBJ2-5
cdr3_aa: CASSQGLVLETQYF
cdr3_nt: TGTGCCAGCAGCCAGGGACTAGTCTTGGAGACCCAGTACTTC

v_call: TRBV29-1
d_call: NA
clone_size: NA
j_call: TRBJ1-3
cdr3_aa: CSVEDRTNGNTIYF
cdr3_nt: TGCAGCGTTGAAGATCGGACTAACGGAAACACCATATATTTT

v_call: TRBV6-1
d_call: NA
clone_size: NA
j_call: TRBJ2-7
cdr3_aa: CASSEVQSPYEQYF
cdr3_nt: TGTGCCAGCAGTGAAGTCCAAAGCCCCTACGAGCAGTACTTC

v_call: TRBV6-1
d_call: TRBD2
clone_size: NA
j_call: TRBJ2-7
cdr3_aa: CASRRSGNNEQYF
cdr3_nt: TGTGCCAGCAGGAGAAGCGGGAACAACGAGCAGTACTTC

v_call: TRBV18
d_call: NA
clone_size: NA
j_call: TRBJ1-1
cdr3_aa: CASSRYRHDTNTEAFF
cdr3_nt: TGTGCCAGCTCACGTTACAGGCACGATACGAACACTGAAGCTTTCTTT

v_call: TRBV7-6
d_call: TRBD1
clone_size: NA
j_call: TRBJ2-1
cdr3_aa: CASSLDRGNEQFF
cdr3_nt: TGTGCCAGCAGCTTGGACAGGGGAAATGAGCAGTTCTTC

v_call: TRBV6-5
d_call: NA
clone_size: NA
j_call: TRBJ2-2
cdr3_aa: CASSWNGGNTGELFF
cdr3_nt: TGTGCCAGCAGTTGGAACGGGGGGAACACCGGGGAGCTGTTTTTT

v_call: TRBV5-4
d_call: TRBD2
clone_size: NA
j_call: TRBJ2-1
cdr3_aa: CASSHPAWRGGFNEQFF
cdr3_nt: TGTGCCAGCAGCCACCCGGCTTGGCGGGGGGGATTCAATGAGCAGTTCTTC

v_call: TRBV30
d_call: TRBD1
clone_size: NA
j_call: TRBJ2-1
cdr3_aa: CAWNDRVSYNEQFF
cdr3_nt: TGTGCCTGGAATGACAGGGTTTCCTACAATGAGCAGTTCTTC

v_call: TRBV25-1
d_call: NA
clone_size: NA
j_call: TRBJ1-1
cdr3_aa: CASSELDRNTEAFF
cdr3_nt: TGTGCCAGCAGTGAATTGGACAGAAACACTGAAGCTTTCTTT

v_call: TRBV5-6
d_call: NA
clone_size: few
j_call: TRBJ1-1
cdr3_aa: CASSLRTENTEAFF
cdr3_nt: TGTGCCAGCAGCCTCAGGACAGAGAACACTGAAGCTTTCTTT

v_call: TRBV9
d_call: TRBD1
clone_size: NA
j_call: TRBJ1-2
cdr3_aa: CASSVQGGFYGYTF
cdr3_nt: TGTGCCAGCAGCGTACAGGGGGGATTCTATGGCTACACCTTC

v_call: TRBV7-3
d_call: NA
clone_size: NA
j_call: TRBJ2-1
cdr3_aa: CASSVEDYNEQFF
cdr3_nt: TGTGCCAGCAGCGTTGAGGATTACAATGAGCAGTTCTTC

v_call: TRBV7-6
d_call: NA
clone_size: NA
j_call: TRBJ2-7
cdr3_aa: CASSSTSGWPYEQYF
cdr3_nt: TGTGCCAGCAGTTCGACTTCAGGGTGGCCCTACGAGCAGTACTTC

v_call: TRBV7-8
d_call: TRBD1
clone_size: NA
j_call: TRBJ1-1
cdr3_aa: CASSFDRGRMGTEAFF
cdr3_nt: TGTGCCAGCAGCTTCGACAGGGGGCGAATGGGAACTGAAGCTTTCTTT

v_call: TRBV27
d_call: NA
clone_size: NA
j_call: TRBJ1-2
cdr3_aa: CASSPSAFYGYTF
cdr3_nt: TGTGCCAGCAGTCCTAGCGCATTCTATGGCTACACCTTC

v_call: TRBV19
d_call: NA
clone_size: NA
j_call: TRBJ2-4
cdr3_aa: CASSIDARVNQYF
cdr3_nt: TGTGCCAGTAGTATAGATGCGAGGGTGAATCAGTACTTC

v_call: TRBV28
d_call: TRBD1
clone_size: NA
j_call: TRBJ1-1
cdr3_aa: CASSQGTGNTEAFF
cdr3_nt: TGTGCCAGCAGTCAGGGGACAGGGAACACTGAAGCTTTCTTT

v_call: TRBV5-1
d_call: TRBD2
clone_size: NA
j_call: TRBJ2-1
cdr3_aa: CASSFLLAGVDNEQFF
cdr3_nt: TGCGCCAGCAGCTTTCTACTAGCGGGAGTAGACAATGAGCAGTTCTTC

v_call: TRBV9
d_call: TRBD2
clone_size: NA
j_call: TRBJ2-1
cdr3_aa: CASSVGGGQSNEQFF
cdr3_nt: TGTGCCAGCAGCGTAGGCGGGGGGCAGAGCAATGAGCAGTTCTTC